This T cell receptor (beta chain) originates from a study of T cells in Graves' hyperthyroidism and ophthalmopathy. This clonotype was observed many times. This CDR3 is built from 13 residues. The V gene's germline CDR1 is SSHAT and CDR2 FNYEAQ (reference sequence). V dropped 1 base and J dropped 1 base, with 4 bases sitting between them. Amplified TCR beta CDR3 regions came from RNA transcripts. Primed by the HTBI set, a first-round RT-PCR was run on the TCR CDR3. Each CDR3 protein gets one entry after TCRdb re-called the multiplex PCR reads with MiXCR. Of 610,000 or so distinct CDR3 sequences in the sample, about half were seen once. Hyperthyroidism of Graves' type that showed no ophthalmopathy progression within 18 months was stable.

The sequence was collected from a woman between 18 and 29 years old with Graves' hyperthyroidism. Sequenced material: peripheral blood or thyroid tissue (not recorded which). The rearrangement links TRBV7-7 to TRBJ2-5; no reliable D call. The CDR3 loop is CASSLGSQETQYF. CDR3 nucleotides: TGTGCCAGCAGCTTAGGTAGCCAAGAGACCCAGTACTTC. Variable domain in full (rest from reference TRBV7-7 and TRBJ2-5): GAGVSQSPRYKVTKRGQDVTLRCDPISSHATLYWYQQALGQGPEFLTYFNYEAQPDKSGLPSDRFSAERPEGSISTLTIQRTEQRDSAMYRCASSLGSQETQYFGPGTRLLVL.